This TCR beta chain is from a study of cytomegalovirus exposure and HLA in healthy donors. Findings and caveats of the study: The classifier reportedly diagnosed cytomegalovirus status with high specificity and sensitivity. Cytomegalovirus association was assigned to 170 or so TCR beta chains.

CDR1 SEHNR and CDR2 FQNEAQ come from the germline V gene (reference sequence). With 1 base removed from V and 8 bases from J, the gap between germline ends came to 12 bases. This CDR3 spans 14 amino acids. Clones were read by immunoSEQ multiplex PCR, and TCRdb kept only the in-frame ones, dropping some. The table includes some 69,000 clones, approximately 94% detected once. As regards this clone: Antigen: not known.

The clonotype comes from a young man in good health and CMV-seropositive. The chain is built from TRBV7-9 and TRBJ2-1; a possible D gene is TRBD2 (5 bases). Material: PBMCs. CDR3 nucleotide sequence: TGTGCCAGCAGCTTAGTAGGGAATAGCGATGAGCAGTTCTTC. Translating gives CASSLVGNSDEQFF.